The next 5 T cell receptor beta chains were all read from a single sample in a study of radiation and T cells in renal cell carcinoma. The sample's time point: blood 2 weeks post-SBRT. Treatment described: 15 Gy SBRT to primary tumor, nephrectomy 4 weeks later. Measured with immunoSEQ multiplex PCR; TCRdb has only the in-frame clones, and not every one. The table has roughly 150,000 clones, 80% to 90% seen once. Sequences were derived from blood, sampled from a patient whose treatment included radiotherapy and nephrectomy. Receptors were obtained from a woman aged 45-60 years with renal cell carcinoma.

This rearrangement joins TRBV19 to TRBJ1-1; 7 bases are a match to TRBD1. With 7 bases clipped from V and 6 bases from J, the junction kept 20 bases outside the gene matches. CDR1 is LNHDA, CDR2 SQIVND, per germline (reference sequence). The CDR3 loop spans 17 amino acids. The CDR3 loop is CASTSWGRRQGFAEAFF. CDR3 bases: TGTGCCAGTACCTCGTGGGGGAGGAGACAGGGATTCGCTGAAGCTTTCTTT.

This chain uses TRBV10-3 with TRBJ1-3; D is undetermined. The germline gives CDR1 ENHRY, CDR2 SYGVKD. The CDR3 totals 14 residues. V lost 4 bases, J lost 4 bases, and 11 bases lay in between. As DNA, the CDR3 is TGTGCCATCAGTGGAGAGCTCCCGGGAAACACCATATATTTT. It translates to CAISGELPGNTIYF.

The count of this clone is one. The rearrangement links TRBV27 to TRBJ2-3, with D unclear. Germline V gene lookup returns CDR1 MNHEY and CDR2 SMNVEV (reference sequence). The CDR3 has 12 amino acids. V lost 3 bases and J 0 bases, leaving 1 base between the germline ends. Here the CDR3 reads CASSFSTDTQYF. The DNA for the CDR3 is TGTGCCAGCAGTTTCAGCACAGATACGCAGTATTTT.

This CDR3 reads CASSMLQGGNEQYF. In nucleotides, the CDR3 is TGTGCCAGTAGTATGCTACAGGGAGGGAACGAGCAGTACTTC. The V gene is TRBV19, the J gene TRBJ2-7; weak D call: TRBD2 (7 bases). This CDR3 spans 14 amino acids. Per germline, CDR1 LNHDA and CDR2 SQIVND (reference sequence). V shed 3 bases and J shed 5 bases, with 14 bases lying between them.

V usage is TRBV2 and J usage is TRBJ1-2; D is unresolved. The V gene's germline CDR1 is SNHLY and CDR2 FYNNEI. V lost 5 bases, J lost 3 bases, and 13 bases lay in between. The CDR3 contains 14 residues. The CDR3 region is CASSFFGIDYGYTF. The CDR3 nucleotides are TGTGCCAGCAGTTTCTTCGGGATCGACTATGGCTACACCTTC.